Each of the 23 T cell receptor beta chains below was sequenced from the same sample in a study of blood T cell repertoires in COVID-19. Here immunoSEQ multiplex PCR was the method, and the copy in TCRdb shows in-frame clones only, minus some. The table has roughly 100,000 clones, almost 85% seen once. The sequencing sample was made of peripheral blood. The receptors here all came from a man between 65 and 79 years old with acute or convalescent COVID-19.

With respect to this clone: The junction and the germline gene differ at one end; a read error may be behind it. This rearrangement joins TRBV28 to TRBJ1-2; weak D call: TRBD1 (6 bases). This CDR3 comprises 13 residues. Germline CDR1 and CDR2: MDHEN and SYDVKM. The CDR3 DNA follows: TGTGCCAGCAGTACCGGGACATCGCGTTCTCTCGCCTTC. Protein: CASSTGTSRSLAF.

This clone was recorded once. This CDR3 reads CASSPRGGGAFDEQFF. The CDR3 region has the DNA TGTGCCAGCAGCCCAAGGGGCGGGGGGGCCTTTGATGAGCAGTTCTTC. This sequence joins TRBV11-2 and TRBJ2-1; 9 positions agree with TRBD2. This CDR3 region has 16 residues. The V segment lost 5 bases and the J segment 8 bases; nucleotides outside the gene matches: 13. Germline CDR1 SGHAT, CDR2 FQNNGV.

This clone was detected only a few times. The CDR3, as DNA: TGTGCCATCTACAACAGGGAGAGAACTGAAGCTTTCTTT. This codes for CAIYNRERTEAFF. The rearrangement joins TRBV6-5 to TRBJ1-1; a weak D match, TRBD1 (6 bases). Germline assignment: CDR1 MNHEY and CDR2 SVGAGI. CDR3 size: 13 residues. V was clipped by 10 bases and J by 5 bases, with 17 bases between them.

The genes are TRBV6-2 or TRBV6-3 and TRBJ2-7; TRBD2 matches at 8 bases. Trimming at V came to 6 bases and at J to 0 bases, leaving 16 bases not matched to a gene. From germline, CDR1 is MNHEY and CDR2 SVGEGT. The CDR3 contains 18 residues. The CDR3 region has the DNA TGTGCCAGCAGCCTCCTCGGGTCCGGGAGGGGTAACTCCTACGAGCAGTACTTC. It encodes CASSLLGSGRGNSYEQYF.

This clone was detected once. The chain carries TRBV3-1 (or the pseudogene TRBV3-2) and TRBJ2-7; TRBD2 might be the D (5 bases). There are 15 residues in the CDR3. V dropped 1 base and J dropped 3 bases, with 13 bases sitting between them. Germline V lookup: CDR1 LGHDT, CDR2 YNNKEL (reference sequence). The CDR3 nucleotides are TGTGCCAGCAGCCAAGCGGCGGCTAGCAACTACGAGCAGTACTTC. Its protein product is CASSQAAASNYEQYF.

The V gene is TRBV9, the J gene TRBJ1-5; maybe TRBD1 (6 bases). Trimming left V 0 bases short and J 7 bases short, with 14 bases between. The V gene's germline CDR1 is SGDLS and CDR2 YYNGEE. The CDR3 has 15 amino acids. The CDR3 spells CASSVGPVQGQPQHF. The CDR3 DNA is TGTGCCAGCAGCGTAGGGCCCGTGCAGGGGCAGCCCCAGCATTTT.

The rearrangement uses TRBV27 and TRBJ2-6; D is possibly TRBD1 (5 bases). Trimming shortened V by 5 bases and J by 2 bases, and 7 bases separated the two germline ends. Germline V gene lookup returns CDR1 MNHEY and CDR2 SMNVEV (reference sequence). The CDR3 contains 14 residues. CDR3 DNA: TGTGCCAGCAGTAGGGGTGCTGGGGCCAACGTCCTGACTTTC. It translates to CASSRGAGANVLTF.

This rearrangement joins TRBV5-1 to TRBJ1-1, with 12 bases aligning to TRBD1. This CDR3 has 15 residues. V lost 3 bases and J lost 4; bases outside the gene matches: 4. The germline gives CDR1 SGHRS, CDR2 YFSETQ. This chain's CDR3 is CASSYGTGGRTEAFF. As DNA, the CDR3 is TGCGCCAGCAGCTACGGGACAGGGGGCCGCACTGAAGCTTTCTTT.

The gene calls are TRBV6-2 or TRBV6-3 and TRBJ2-3, with D unresolved. This CDR3 has 14 residues. Deletions cut 0 bases from V and 0 bases from J, with 4 bases between. CDR1 and CDR2 (germline): MNHEY, SVGEGT. CDR3 nucleotide sequence: TGTGCCAGCAGTTACTCGCGTAGCACAGATACGCAGTATTTT. It yields the protein CASSYSRSTDTQYF.

The V gene is TRBV30, the J gene TRBJ1-2; D gene unclear. Germline assignment: CDR1 GTSNPN and CDR2 SVGIG (reference sequence). V shed 3 bases and J shed 8 bases, with 19 bases lying between them. The length of the CDR3 is 14 residues. CDR3 residues: CAWRLPSSSGGYTF. CDR3 in DNA: TGTGCCTGGAGGCTACCGAGTTCCTCGGGGGGCTACACCTTC.

The chain joins TRBV5-6 to TRBJ1-1; TRBD1 might be the D (5 bases). Germline V lookup: CDR1 SGHDT, CDR2 YYEEEE. Trimming cost V 0 bases and J 4 bases, with 13 bases left between them. This CDR3 is built from 15 residues. The CDR3 sequence is CASSLASTRATEAFF. The DNA of the CDR3 is TGTGCCAGCAGCTTGGCTTCTACCAGGGCCACTGAAGCTTTCTTT.

The chain employs TRBV30 and TRBJ1-6; 9 bases fit TRBD1. This CDR3 has 14 residues. Germline V CDR1 and CDR2: GTSNPN, SVGIG (reference sequence). Germline trimming cut 0 bases from V and 8 bases from J; bases unmatched to any gene: 2. The CDR3 coding sequence is TGTGCCTGGAGTGTACAGGGGGCCTATTCACCCCTCCACTTT. This encodes CAWSVQGAYSPLHF.

The V gene is TRBV9, the J gene TRBJ1-4; no definite D call. V was trimmed by 4 bases and J by 5 bases, leaving 15 bases between them. Per the germline V gene, CDR1 is SGDLS and CDR2 is YYNGEE. The CDR3 totals 15 residues. Here the CDR3 DNA reads TGTGCCAGCAGCCCAAGCTCGGGGATAAATGAAAAACTGTTTTTT. It translates to CASSPSSGINEKLFF.

The rearrangement joins TRBV9 to TRBJ2-1; 16 bases agree with TRBD2. This CDR3 is 20 amino acids long. Germline-derived CDR1 and CDR2 are SGDLS and YYNGEE. J was trimmed by 5 bases and V by 0 bases; bases with no gene match: 11. The CDR3 coding sequence is TGTGCCAGCAGCGTAGCCCCCGGGACTAGCGGGAGGGCCTTTGACAATGAGCAGTTCTTC. Protein product: CASSVAPGTSGRAFDNEQFF.

The chain joins TRBV9 to TRBJ2-1, with D possibly matching TRBD1 (6 bases). Germline loops: CDR1 SGDLS, CDR2 YYNGEE. Trimming pared 0 bases from V and 4 bases from J, leaving 20 bases between. The CDR3 runs 18 residues. As DNA, the CDR3 is TGTGCCAGCAGCGTAGTCGGTAGGACAGAGGTTTTATACAATGAGCAGTTCTTC. This gives the protein CASSVVGRTEVLYNEQFF.

This clone was found once. The J gene is TRBJ2-1, the V gene TRBV24-1, with 8 nucleotides matching TRBD1. Germline loops: CDR1 KGHDR, CDR2 SFDVKD. CDR3 length: 16 residues. The junction had 6 bases not matched to a gene; V was cut back by 1 base and J by 5 bases. The CDR3 nucleotides are TGTGCCACCAGTGATTTTTCGGACAGGGATGACAATGAGCAGTTCTTC. The encoded protein is CATSDFSDRDDNEQFF.

This sequence joins TRBV5-4 and TRBJ2-1; 9 nucleotides agree with TRBD2. This CDR3 is 15 amino acids long. The trim removed 1 base at V and 8 bases at J, leaving 7 bases unmatched. Germline-derived CDR1 and CDR2 are SGHNT and YYREEE (reference sequence). The CDR3, as DNA: TGTGCCAGCAGCTTGCGTTCTAGCGGGGAATATGAGCAGTTCTTC. Translating gives CASSLRSSGEYEQFF.

This clone was found once. This chain connects TRBV7-2 to TRBJ2-5; 12 positions agree with TRBD1. Trimming removed 10 bases from V and 7 bases from J; junction bases left unmatched: 10. This CDR3 comprises 14 residues. Germline V lookup: CDR1 SGHTA, CDR2 FQGNSA. Written as DNA, the CDR3 is TGTGCCATCGTTACCGGGACAGGGGGCGCGACCCAGTACTTC. Translation: CAIVTGTGGATQYF. Filled out from reference TRBV7-2 and TRBJ2-5, the complete variable domain reads GAGVSQSPSNKVTEKGKDVELRCDPISGHTALYWYRQSLGQGLEFLIYFQGNSAPDKSGLPSDRFSAERTGGSVSTLTIQRTQQEDSAVYLCAIVTGTGGATQYFGPGTRLLVL.

This clone was detected a few times. The chain carries TRBV9 and TRBJ2-1; 9 bases are shared with TRBD1. CDR1 is SGDLS and CDR2 is YYNGEE in the germline V gene. Trimming cost V 0 bases and J 0 bases; bases outside gene matches: 7. The CDR3 has 18 amino acids. CDR3 loop: CASSVGTGASGSYNEQFF. The DNA of the CDR3 is TGTGCCAGCAGCGTAGGGACAGGGGCTTCGGGCTCCTACAATGAGCAGTTCTTC.

The chain is built from TRBV6-1 and TRBJ1-2, with TRBD1 matching over 7 bases. The CDR3 length is 16 residues. V gave up 3 bases and J gave up 1 base; unmatched junction bases: 8. Germline CDR1 and CDR2: MNHNS and SASEGT. The CDR3 DNA reads TGTGCCAGCAGTGAGGTCGGGACAGCAGTTAACTATGGCTACACCTTC. Its protein is CASSEVGTAVNYGYTF.

The chain carries TRBV3-1 (or the pseudogene TRBV3-2) and TRBJ2-5; 11 bases are a match to TRBD2. Germline V gives CDR1 LGHDT, CDR2 YNNKEL (reference sequence). With V trimmed by 3 bases and J by 4 bases, 4 bases remained unmatched. The CDR3 loop spans 15 amino acids. The CDR3 sequence is CASSHSGGAGETQYF. CDR3 DNA: TGTGCCAGCAGCCATAGCGGGGGGGCCGGAGAGACCCAGTACTTC.

The chain uses TRBV18 and TRBJ2-3; 7 bases agree with TRBD2. The V segment lost 3 bases and the J segment 2 bases; nucleotides outside the gene matches: 5. Looked up from germline, CDR1 is KGHSH and CDR2 is LQKENI. This CDR3 is 15 amino acids long. CDR3 DNA: TGTGCCAGCTCACCGGGCGGGAGACACACAGATACGCAGTATTTT. Protein sequence: CASSPGGRHTDTQYF.

This chain links TRBV10-3 with TRBJ1-2, with 8 bases aligning to TRBD1. Trimming removed 3 bases from V and 6 bases from J; junction bases left unmatched: 6. The germline CDR1 and CDR2 sequences are ENHRY and SYGVKD. This CDR3 region has 14 residues. CDR3 coding DNA: TGTGCCATCAGTGACCCCGGACAGGGAGATGGCTACACCTTC. Protein sequence: CAISDPGQGDGYTF.